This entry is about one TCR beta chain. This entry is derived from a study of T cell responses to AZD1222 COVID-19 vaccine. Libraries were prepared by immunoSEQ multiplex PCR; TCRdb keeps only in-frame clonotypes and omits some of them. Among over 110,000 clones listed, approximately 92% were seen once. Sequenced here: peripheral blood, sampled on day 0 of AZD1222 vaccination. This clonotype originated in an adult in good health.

The chain's CDR3 is CASTRWGTPTEAFF. Written as DNA, the CDR3 is TGTGCCAGCACACGATGGGGGACGCCGACTGAAGCTTTCTTT. The rearrangement uses TRBV28 and TRBJ1-1; TRBD1 is a possible D gene (5 bases). V was cut by 7 bases and J by 5 bases, with 17 bases left in between. Germline lookup yields CDR1 MDHEN and CDR2 SYDVKM. This CDR3 region has 14 residues.